This is a list of T cell receptor beta chains from one sample in a study of blood T cells in healthy people across ages. TCRdb re-derived calls from the 5' RACE reads in MiXCR, one entry per CDR3 protein. The sample holds 750,000 to 950,000 distinct CDR3 sequences, roughly 50% seen once. Specimen: blood. The receptors come from an elderly man in good health. Both conserved end residues are part of each CDR3. A D gene is named only where the DNA matches it firmly. Clone size, where shown, is once, few, many, or a class for clones that have expanded.

J,D,V,size,CDR3,DNA
TRBJ2-1,NA,TRBV7-9,NA,CASSLADTSWGDEQFF,TGTGCCAGCAGCTTAGCGGACACTAGCTGGGGCGATGAGCAGTTCTTC
TRBJ2-1,TRBD2,TRBV6-6,NA,CASSYFGTSGEQFF,TGTGCCAGCAGTTACTTTGGGACTAGCGGGGAGCAGTTCTTC
TRBJ2-5,NA,TRBV7-2,NA,CASSPPAKETQYF,TGTGCCAGCAGCCCGCCTGCCAAAGAGACCCAGTACTTC
TRBJ2-3,TRBD2,TRBV27,few,CASRVLAGVSRYAYF,TGTGCCAGCAGGGTACTAGCGGGAGTTAGTAGATACGCGTATTTT
TRBJ2-3,TRBD2,TRBV7-3,NA,CASSISGSGTDTQYF,TGTGCCAGCAGTATTAGCGGGAGTGGTACAGATACGCAGTATTTT
TRBJ1-1,NA,TRBV7-8,few,CASSPPQANTEAFF,TGTGCCAGCAGCCCTCCCCAGGCGAACACTGAAGCTTTCTTT
TRBJ2-5,TRBD1,TRBV28,NA,CASSSPGDRGSGTSGTQYF,TGTGCCAGCAGTTCACCCGGCGACAGGGGGAGCGGAACATCCGGGACCCAGTACTTC
TRBJ2-7,NA,TRBV7-9,NA,CASSLPTEVSEQYF,TGTGCCAGCAGCTTACCAACCGAGGTATCCGAGCAGTACTTC
TRBJ2-5,NA,TRBV7-2,few,CASSFTGKGQETQYF,TGTGCCAGCAGCTTTACAGGGAAGGGGCAAGAGACCCAGTACTTC
TRBJ2-3,NA,TRBV10-3,few,CAISESLSTSARDTQYF,TGTGCCATCAGTGAGTCGCTTTCGACCTCCGCGCGCGATACGCAGTATTTT
TRBJ1-5,NA,TRBV7-2,few,CASSLGPGGNQPQHF,TGTGCCAGCAGCTTGGGACCCGGGGGCAATCAGCCCCAGCATTTT
TRBJ1-2,NA,TRBV27,NA,CAAWGGRGGYTF,TGTGCCGCCTGGGGTGGGCGGGGTGGCTACACCTTC
TRBJ1-4,NA,TRBV5-1,few,CASSLGQGSNEKLFF,TGCGCCAGCAGCTTGGGGCAGGGTTCAAATGAAAAACTGTTTTTT
TRBJ2-1,NA,TRBV5-1,many,CASSQSNEQFF,TGCGCCAGCAGCCAGAGTAATGAGCAGTTCTTC
TRBJ2-7,TRBD1,TRBV3-1,NA,CASSHVWTGAVYEQYF,TGTGCCAGCAGCCACGTGTGGACAGGGGCAGTCTACGAGCAGTACTTC
TRBJ1-6,TRBD1,TRBV6-1,NA,CASSEDGGQGVTLHF,TGTGCCAGCAGTGAAGATGGGGGACAGGGCGTCACCCTCCACTTT
TRBJ2-7,TRBD2,TRBV6-1,NA,CASNLPRGGVTYEQYF,TGTGCCAGCAATCTCCCCCGGGGAGGGGTGACCTACGAGCAGTACTTC
TRBJ2-5,NA,TRBV20-1,many,CSTGQPGGTQYF,TGCAGCACCGGACAGCCCGGGGGGACCCAGTACTTC
TRBJ2-7,TRBD2,TRBV20-1,NA,CSAPSGRAIEQYF,TGCAGTGCTCCCAGCGGGAGGGCCATCGAGCAGTACTTC
TRBJ2-5,NA,TRBV7-2,few,CASSSREGVTQYF,TGTGCCAGCAGCTCCCGAGAGGGAGTGACCCAGTACTTC
TRBJ2-5,NA,TRBV7-2,NA,CASSLFAGSETQYF,TGTGCCAGCAGCTTATTCGCTGGATCGGAGACCCAGTACTTC
TRBJ2-7,NA,TRBV14,NA,CAGSYRGERDSSYEQYF,TGTGCCGGCAGCTACAGGGGAGAGCGGGATAGCTCCTACGAGCAGTACTTC
TRBJ2-1,NA,TRBV20-1,NA,CSGLYAKSSYNEQFF,TGCAGTGGACTCTACGCGAAGAGCTCCTACAATGAGCAGTTCTTC
TRBJ2-6,NA,TRBV29-1,few,CSVGVAASSGANVLTF,TGCAGCGTTGGGGTAGCGGCCAGCTCTGGGGCCAACGTCCTGACTTTC
TRBJ2-7,NA,TRBV12-3/TRBV12-4,NA,CASARGQGAYEQYF,TGTGCCAGCGCCCGGGGGCAGGGGGCCTACGAGCAGTACTTC
TRBJ2-7,TRBD1,TRBV7-9,NA,CSSSPDRAEQYF,TGTTCCAGCAGTCCAGACAGGGCCGAGCAGTACTTC
TRBJ1-1,NA,TRBV7-9,few,CASSLALRTEAFF,TGTGCCAGCAGCTTAGCTCTGAGGACTGAAGCTTTCTTT
TRBJ2-7,TRBD2,TRBV28,NA,CASSFLAGEGPSYEQYF,TGTGCCAGCAGTTTTTTAGCGGGAGAAGGGCCCTCCTACGAGCAGTACTTC
TRBJ2-7,NA,TRBV6-2/TRBV6-3,few,CASLRRGVSDEQYF,TGTGCCAGCCTCCGCAGGGGGGTATCGGACGAGCAGTACTTC
TRBJ2-5,TRBD1,TRBV12-3/TRBV12-4,once,CASSPGTVRAETQYF,TGTGCCAGCAGCCCCGGGACAGTTCGGGCCGAGACCCAGTACTTC
TRBJ2-7,NA,TRBV5-1,NA,CASSLASRVYEQYF,TGCGCCAGCAGCTTGGCCTCCAGGGTCTACGAGCAGTACTTC
TRBJ2-7,TRBD1,TRBV2,NA,CAILSRTGKGEQYF,TGCGCCATCCTTTCCCGGACAGGGAAGGGCGAGCAGTACTTC
TRBJ2-7,NA,TRBV7-7,NA,CASSRGAGYEQYF,TGTGCTAGCAGCCGCGGGGCGGGCTACGAGCAGTACTTC
TRBJ2-5,NA,TRBV20-1,once,CSAGRDTQGETQYF,TGCAGTGCTGGCCGGGACACCCAAGGAGAGACCCAGTACTTC
TRBJ1-5,NA,TRBV20-1,NA,CSARVARGVFGNQPQHF,TGCAGTGCTAGAGTGGCCAGGGGCGTGTTTGGCAATCAGCCCCAGCATTTT
TRBJ2-5,NA,TRBV12-3/TRBV12-4,few,CASSLQGSETQYF,TGTGCCAGCAGTTTACAGGGTTCAGAGACCCAGTACTTC
TRBJ2-7,NA,TRBV2,few,CASRRTGTLSSYEQYF,TGTGCCAGCAGGAGAACCGGGACACTGAGCTCCTACGAGCAGTACTTC
TRBJ2-1,TRBD1,TRBV28,NA,CASSLPGTGIYNEQFF,TGTGCCAGCAGTTTACCCGGGACAGGGATCTACAATGAGCAGTTCTTC
TRBJ2-5,NA,TRBV20-1,NA,CSARAPEVSVGEQYF,TGCAGTGCTAGAGCCCCAGAGGTGTCTGTAGGGGAGCAGTACTTC
TRBJ1-2,TRBD1,TRBV27,many,CASSFVDRHQQRSYGYTF,TGTGCCAGCAGTTTCGTGGACAGGCATCAACAAAGGAGCTATGGCTACACCTTC
TRBJ2-3,TRBD1,TRBV9,few,CASSTRDSSADTQYF,TGTGCCAGCAGCACCAGGGACAGTAGCGCAGATACGCAGTATTTT
TRBJ2-1,TRBD2,TRBV10-2,NA,CASSGEGSYNEQFF,TGCGCCAGCAGTGGGGAGGGCTCCTACAATGAGCAGTTCTTC
TRBJ2-3,NA,TRBV20-1,NA,CSAEGLADRAQYF,TGCAGTGCTGAGGGACTGGCGGACCGAGCGCAGTATTTT
TRBJ2-5,NA,TRBV7-3,few,CASSLGGQGVETQYF,TGTGCCAGCAGCTTAGGGGGGCAGGGTGTAGAGACCCAGTACTTC
TRBJ2-3,NA,TRBV5-5,once,CASSYRDSLGDTQYF,TGTGCCAGCAGCTACCGGGACTCCCTCGGAGATACGCAGTATTTT
TRBJ2-3,NA,TRBV20-1,NA,CSARILSTDTQYF,TGCAGTGCTAGGATTTTAAGCACAGATACGCAGTATTTT
TRBJ2-3,TRBD2,TRBV7-2,few,CASSHVFQREHRYAYF,TGTGCCAGCAGCCACGTGTTCCAGCGGGAGCACAGATACGCGTATTTT
TRBJ2-5,NA,TRBV7-2,few,CASSLPGPPATQYF,TGTGCCAGCAGCCTACCGGGACCTCCGGCCACCCAGTACTTC
TRBJ1-5,TRBD1,TRBV2,NA,CASSLRGQGENQPQHF,TGTGCCAGCAGTCTCAGGGGACAGGGGGAGAATCAGCCCCAGCATTTT
TRBJ1-6,NA,TRBV10-2,NA,CASSDGGSYNSPLHF,TGCGCCAGCAGTGATGGGGGCTCCTATAATTCACCCCTCCACTTT
TRBJ2-7,NA,TRBV10-3,NA,CAIRAGSPRAYEQYF,TGTGCCATCAGGGCTGGGAGCCCGAGGGCCTACGAGCAGTACTTC
TRBJ1-2,NA,TRBV29-1,NA,CSVAGDFDGYTF,TGCAGCGTTGCTGGGGACTTCGATGGCTACACCTTC
TRBJ2-1,NA,TRBV2,NA,CASISHNGDNEQFF,TGTGCCAGCATATCCCATAACGGGGACAATGAGCAGTTCTTC
TRBJ2-1,NA,TRBV12-5,NA,CASAAGKSVNEQFF,TGTGCTAGTGCAGCAGGGAAAAGTGTCAATGAGCAGTTCTTC
TRBJ2-7,NA,TRBV5-1,NA,CASSDAGLPYEQYF,TGCGCCAGCAGCGACGCGGGACTCCCCTACGAGCAGTACTTC
TRBJ1-4,NA,TRBV11-2,NA,CASSSTATTNEKLFF,TGTGCCAGCAGCTCCACAGCCACAACTAATGAAAAACTGTTTTTT
TRBJ2-4,NA,TRBV28,NA,CASRRGAGDLAKNIQYF,TGTGCCAGCAGAAGGGGCGCCGGTGACCTAGCCAAAAACATTCAGTACTTC
TRBJ1-4,NA,TRBV6-6,NA,CASKGTANEKLFF,TGTGCCAGCAAGGGTACAGCTAATGAAAAACTGTTTTTT
TRBJ2-1,NA,TRBV11-2,NA,CASSLDLGGVREQFF,TGTGCCAGCAGCTTAGATTTAGGAGGGGTGCGGGAGCAGTTCTTC
TRBJ2-7,TRBD2,TRBV20-1,NA,CSARDSLLAGVTYEQYF,TGCAGTGCTAGAGATTCCTTACTAGCGGGAGTCACCTACGAGCAGTACTTC